The present TCR beta chain was sequenced within a study of beta chain features in type 1 diabetes (dated by TCRdb to 2017 to 2018). In the study overall: Patients and healthy donors did not differ in mean age, gender distribution, total cell number or subset yield. A total of roughly 100 million sorted cells were examined across all samples, and a strong correlation was observed between cell number per subset and RNA yield. Regulatory and stem cell-like memory subsets were isolated from only 8 patients and about eight healthy donors, whereas naive and central memory subsets came from all 30 or so donors. The study compared the TCRB repertoires of sorted circulating CD4+ T cell subsets in recently diagnosed type 1 diabetes patients with those in matched healthy donors. What the research found in general, with its limitations: PCR might favor shorter templates, but patient and control samples were amplified and corrected together, so any skew would affect both groups equally. Because cDNA was sequenced instead of genomic DNA, activated cells with high expression could be over-represented, although the groups did not differ in activation or CD3 levels. Fewer insertions and more nucleotide deletions at VDJ recombination sites were observed in patients with type 1 diabetes, implying thymic rearrangement abnormalities. HLA sub-analyses involved small numbers of individuals, so any influence of HLA type on TCRB rearrangement remained unresolved. Naive, central memory and regulatory TCRB repertoires appeared to be more alike among patients than among healthy donors. In all four CD4+ subsets, TCRB CDR3 length was moderately but significantly shorter in type 1 diabetes patients.

V and J are truncated by 2 bases and 7 bases respectively, leaving an intervening sequence of 12 bases. CDR3 length: 13 amino acids, cysteine to phenylalanine. The retained sequence is limited to the CDR3, 39 bases, with the frame set at the first base. For CDR1 and CDR2, the germline V gene (reference sequence) lists GTSNPN and SVGIG. A word on this clone: Its binding antigen is unknown. Within one base of it there is no much larger clone, and no base qualities were kept.

From each donor, a single peripheral blood sample of around 120 mL on average was drawn into heparinised tubes. A BD FACSAria II and a panel including CD45RO, CCR7, CD25, CD127, CD95 and CD27 were used to sort naive, central memory, regulatory and stem cell-like memory CD4+ T cells. Every sorted population had a purity above 95%. PBMCs were isolated immediately by Lymphoprep density gradient centrifugation and stained directly without culture. Samples were stained and sorted in pairs, with one healthy donor and one patient per experiment, so that batch effects were minimized. The entire amount of isolated RNA was reverse transcribed using the High Capacity cDNA Reverse Transcription Kit, so the sequenced TCRB transcripts were expressed ones. Deep immunoSEQ sequencing was performed on naive, central memory and regulatory T cell samples, with an average of around 3.4 million total reads per sample. Sorted cells were lysed in RLT buffer and RNA was extracted with DNase-treated RNeasy Micro or Mini kits, depending on cell number. To prevent cross-contamination, every cell subset was processed on its own, while patient and healthy donor samples were processed together. Using the immunoSEQ multiplex PCR, TCRB sequences were amplified from cDNA into 87-bp fragments spanning the CDR3 region. Sequencing of the amplicons was performed on the Illumina HiSeq platform. As for the authors' bioinformatics: PCR bias was corrected computationally using synthetic template baselines, and reads within Hamming distance 2 were collapsed, with unmergeable singletons discarded. Reads were aligned against IMGT so that V, D and J genes, CDR3 length and insertions or deletions at six rearrangement sites could be assigned. Within each subset, clonotype counts were normalized to the number of sorted cells before true diversity and Gini coefficients were calculated with the tcR R package. The overlap coefficient, calculated on TCRB nucleotide sequences, was used to measure repertoire sharing. As a proxy for the pre-selection repertoire, out-of-frame TCRB sequences from naive cells were analyzed. This is the immuneACCESS table as TCRdb keeps it, with only in-frame sequences that have V and J called. A part of the clones is gone; compared with another copy, unresolved V genes explain less than half, and the rest is unexplained. The V and J calls and clone size come from that table; D and trimming were worked out from the DNA. This sample is represented by 300,000 or so clones; around an eighth of them were singletons. 0.017% of the sample is held by the ten biggest clonotypes.

The V and J segments used are TRBV30 and TRBJ1-5, and possibly TRBD1, on 6 matching bases. The TCR was taken from a man between 25 and 39 years old with type 1 diabetes. Sequenced: naive CD4+ T cells from blood. Explained via the paper, the cell subset or site label denotes: true naive CD4+ T cells. This receptor carries the CDR3 CAWSMGAGQPQHF. The sequence in DNA is TGTGCCTGGAGTATGGGGGCTGGGCAGCCCCAGCATTTT. Supplemented by the reference TRBV30 and TRBJ1-5 proteins around the CDR3, the complete variable domain is SQTIHQWPATLVQPVGSPLSLECTVEGTSNPNLYWYRQAAGRGLQLLFYSVGIGQISSEVPQNLSASRPQDRQFILSSKKLLLSDSGFYLCAWSMGAGQPQHFGDGTRLSIL.